Ten or more counts support the clone carrying this T cell receptor beta chain. The DNA ends 3 residues before the CDR3 does, and the rest of the CDR3 is filled in from the germline J gene. The data originate from a study of T cell clonality in common variable immunodeficiency. The CDR3 is made up of 16 amino acids. V gave up 0 bases and J gave up 5 bases; unmatched junction bases: 10. The germline gives CDR1 DFQATT, CDR2 SNEGSKA (reference sequence). Using immunoSEQ multiplex PCR, the repertoire was profiled, and TCRdb retains in-frame clones only, with some absent. The specimen has tens of thousands of clones, none found just once.

Sequencing input: peripheral blood mononuclear cells. This sequence originates from a person aged 18 to 70 in good health. The chain joins TRBV20-1 to TRBJ2-4; 7 bases agree with TRBD1. CDR3 DNA (partial): TGCAGTGCTAGAGATGAAAACCGGGACAGTCAAAACATT. This translates into CSARDENRDSQNI. The CDR3 reads in full as CSARDENRDSQNIQYF.